This TCR beta chain was obtained from a study of blood T cell repertoires in COVID-19. Study information: Both acute and convalescent COVID-19 samples were obtained from the United States, Italy and Spain. The analysed material was cDNA or gDNA that came from T cells, B-cell-depleted T cells, or PBMCs.

CDR1 is MNHNY and CDR2 is SVGAGI in the germline V gene (reference sequence). This CDR3 has 15 amino acids. Germline trimming cut 6 bases from V and 4 bases from J; bases unmatched to any gene: 9. Assay used: immunoSEQ multiplex PCR; TCRdb lists only in-frame clones, some missing. There are approximately 300,000 clones in the sample; 87% occur only once, and 1% lies in the top ten. The rearrangement joins TRBV6-6 to TRBJ1-1; 9 bases match TRBD1. Material for sequencing was peripheral blood. The source is a man in his fifties or sixties with active or convalescent COVID-19. The CDR3 bases are TGTGCCAGCAGCTCCTCCGGGACAGGGATCACTGAAGCTTTCTTT. As protein: CASSSSGTGITEAFF.